Listed below are T cell receptor beta chains from one sample, sequenced in a study of cytomegalovirus exposure and HLA in healthy donors. The data were produced by immunoSEQ multiplex PCR, yet TCRdb's version contains in-frame clones alone and is incomplete. The sample has approximately 300,000 clones, 86% seen once; the top ten hold about 0.91%. The sequenced material came from PBMCs. These receptors came from a young woman in good health and CMV-seronegative. CDR3s include the opening cysteine and the closing phenylalanine or tryptophan. The D gene is left open where the match is weak.

cdr3_aa: CASSVGIAGTQETQYF
v_call: TRBV9
d_call: TRBD2

cdr3_aa: CSAWGESYNEQFF
v_call: TRBV29-1
d_call: NA

cdr3_aa: CASSPELSGTDTQYF
v_call: TRBV7-3
d_call: NA

cdr3_aa: CASSLAISTDTQYF
v_call: TRBV7-2
d_call: NA

cdr3_aa: CASSWTGVTGELFF
v_call: TRBV5-1
d_call: TRBD1

cdr3_aa: CASSSGQGVNTIYF
v_call: TRBV5-1
d_call: TRBD1

cdr3_aa: CAIATGVAGELFF
v_call: TRBV2
d_call: TRBD1

cdr3_aa: CASSPPGGSGPDEQFF
v_call: TRBV7-8
d_call: NA

cdr3_aa: CASSRYRDSGNTIYF
v_call: TRBV6-5
d_call: NA

cdr3_aa: CASSSDSQETQYF
v_call: TRBV19
d_call: NA

cdr3_aa: CASSLGRGPQPQHF
v_call: TRBV11-2
d_call: NA

cdr3_aa: CASSLQGVPGTDTQYF
v_call: TRBV28
d_call: NA

cdr3_aa: CASSAYRVAGELFF
v_call: TRBV9
d_call: NA

cdr3_aa: CASSPTGVGEQYF
v_call: TRBV18
d_call: NA

cdr3_aa: CASSYSDGGGTQYF
v_call: TRBV6-5
d_call: NA

cdr3_aa: CASSSGSSRNTIYF
v_call: TRBV28
d_call: NA

cdr3_aa: CASSYLSGADQPQHF
v_call: TRBV6-5
d_call: NA

cdr3_aa: CASSPGDRSYEQYF
v_call: TRBV18
d_call: NA

cdr3_aa: CASSVQDGLIYEQYF
v_call: TRBV13
d_call: NA

cdr3_aa: CASSPRGATNEKLFF
v_call: TRBV18
d_call: NA

cdr3_aa: CSTVPGTADRGATEAFF
v_call: TRBV29-1
d_call: TRBD1

cdr3_aa: CASSPPAVETQYF
v_call: TRBV28
d_call: NA

cdr3_aa: CASSFSQDTLNTEAFF
v_call: TRBV5-1
d_call: NA

cdr3_aa: CASSRRLAGVGPGGEQYF
v_call: TRBV11-1
d_call: TRBD2

cdr3_aa: CASSPLGMGRHGYTF
v_call: TRBV6-5
d_call: NA

cdr3_aa: CASSYRSSGANVLTF
v_call: TRBV2
d_call: NA

cdr3_aa: CASSHAREGYEQYF
v_call: TRBV6-5
d_call: NA

cdr3_aa: CASSQDRASGLYNEQFF
v_call: TRBV4-3
d_call: TRBD2

cdr3_aa: CASSLSRQGIYEQYF
v_call: TRBV27
d_call: TRBD1

cdr3_aa: CASSPDRGWYEQFF
v_call: TRBV5-6
d_call: TRBD1

cdr3_aa: CASSGTSSYEQYF
v_call: TRBV14
d_call: TRBD2

cdr3_aa: CASRRLVDVADTQYF
v_call: TRBV7-8
d_call: NA

cdr3_aa: CASRTDTEAFF
v_call: TRBV28
d_call: NA

cdr3_aa: CASSLLAGEGYNEQFF
v_call: TRBV7-6
d_call: TRBD2

cdr3_aa: CASSLVTGYTGELFF
v_call: TRBV5-6
d_call: NA

cdr3_aa: CASRPPGANYEQYF
v_call: TRBV7-9
d_call: NA

cdr3_aa: CASSRSGGSTDTQYF
v_call: TRBV7-3
d_call: TRBD2

cdr3_aa: CASSPQGNEQYF
v_call: TRBV28
d_call: NA

cdr3_aa: CASSTPGVADTQYF
v_call: TRBV5-1
d_call: NA

cdr3_aa: CASSEIASAFF
v_call: TRBV6-1
d_call: NA

cdr3_aa: CASSYIRNTEAFF
v_call: TRBV6-5
d_call: NA

cdr3_aa: CASSELTGGLSNEKLFF
v_call: TRBV25-1
d_call: TRBD1

cdr3_aa: CASSQGAPSVGYEQYF
v_call: TRBV4-3
d_call: NA

cdr3_aa: CASSMAGAGQPQHF
v_call: TRBV19
d_call: NA

cdr3_aa: CSVEDRDRGRMETQYF
v_call: TRBV29-1
d_call: TRBD1

cdr3_aa: CASRGGAYQETQYF
v_call: TRBV11-2
d_call: NA

cdr3_aa: CASSLAISGYNEQFF
v_call: TRBV7-8
d_call: NA

cdr3_aa: CASSPTVSSGNTIYF
v_call: TRBV7-3
d_call: NA

cdr3_aa: CASSDDGLFTGELFF
v_call: TRBV6-6
d_call: NA

cdr3_aa: CASSYGGGGDTGELFF
v_call: TRBV6-6
d_call: NA

cdr3_aa: CASSGRGYETQYF
v_call: TRBV6-1
d_call: NA

cdr3_aa: CASSVPGQTYGYTF
v_call: TRBV7-3
d_call: TRBD1

cdr3_aa: CSASLRRQFF
v_call: TRBV20-1
d_call: NA

cdr3_aa: CASSRQGRNEKLFF
v_call: TRBV2
d_call: TRBD1

cdr3_aa: CASSLGLASNEQFF
v_call: TRBV11-3
d_call: TRBD2

cdr3_aa: CASSAGTSGRAGTDTQYF
v_call: TRBV11-3
d_call: TRBD2

cdr3_aa: CSVVAGAVGSGYTF
v_call: TRBV29-1
d_call: NA

cdr3_aa: CASNLRDRVDNEQFF
v_call: TRBV2
d_call: TRBD1

cdr3_aa: CASSRNPGTSGRSYEQYF
v_call: TRBV5-4
d_call: TRBD2

cdr3_aa: CASSSDRVGYEQYF
v_call: TRBV11-2
d_call: NA